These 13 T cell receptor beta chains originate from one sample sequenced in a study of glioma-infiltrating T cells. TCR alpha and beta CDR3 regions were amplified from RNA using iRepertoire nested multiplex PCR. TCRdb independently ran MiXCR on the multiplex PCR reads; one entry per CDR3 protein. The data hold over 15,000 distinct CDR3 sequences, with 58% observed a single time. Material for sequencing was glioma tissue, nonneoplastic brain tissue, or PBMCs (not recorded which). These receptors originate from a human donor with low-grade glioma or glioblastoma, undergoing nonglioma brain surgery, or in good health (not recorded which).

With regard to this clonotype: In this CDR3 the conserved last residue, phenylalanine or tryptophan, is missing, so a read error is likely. For the CDR3, the DNA is TGCAGTGCTAGAGATCAATTAGGGAGAACCACAGATACGCAGTATTTA. Translated, it gives CSARDQLGRTTDTQYL. V and J are TRBV20-1 and TRBJ2-3; possible D gene TRBD2, 5 bases. In germline, CDR1 is DFQATT, CDR2 SNEGSKA (reference sequence). Trimming left V 0 bases short and J 2 bases short, with 15 bases between. The CDR3 is 16 residues long.

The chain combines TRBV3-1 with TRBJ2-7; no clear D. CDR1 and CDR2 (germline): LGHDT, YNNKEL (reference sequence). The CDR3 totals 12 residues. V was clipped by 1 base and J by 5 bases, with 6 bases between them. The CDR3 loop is CASSQVAHEQYF. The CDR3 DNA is TGTGCCAGCAGCCAAGTTGCCCACGAGCAGTACTTC.

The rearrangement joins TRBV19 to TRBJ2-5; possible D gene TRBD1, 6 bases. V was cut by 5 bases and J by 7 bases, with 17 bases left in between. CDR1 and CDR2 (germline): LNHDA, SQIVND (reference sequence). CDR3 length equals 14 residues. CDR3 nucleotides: TGTGCCAGTAGTTCCCAGGGGTCGAGAGGGACCCAGTACTTC. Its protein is CASSSQGSRGTQYF.

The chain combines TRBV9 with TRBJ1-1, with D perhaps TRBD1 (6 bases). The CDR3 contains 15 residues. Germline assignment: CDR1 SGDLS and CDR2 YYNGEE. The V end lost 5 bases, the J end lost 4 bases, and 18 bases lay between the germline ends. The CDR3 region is CASREGGLRGTEAFF. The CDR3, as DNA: TGTGCCAGCAGGGAGGGGGGCCTCAGGGGCACTGAAGCTTTCTTT.

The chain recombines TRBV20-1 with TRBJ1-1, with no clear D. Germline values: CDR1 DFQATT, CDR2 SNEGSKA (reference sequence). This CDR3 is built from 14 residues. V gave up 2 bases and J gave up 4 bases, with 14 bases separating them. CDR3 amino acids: CSARQVGQGTEAFF. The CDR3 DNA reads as TGCAGTGCTAGACAGGTAGGGCAAGGCACTGAAGCTTTCTTT.

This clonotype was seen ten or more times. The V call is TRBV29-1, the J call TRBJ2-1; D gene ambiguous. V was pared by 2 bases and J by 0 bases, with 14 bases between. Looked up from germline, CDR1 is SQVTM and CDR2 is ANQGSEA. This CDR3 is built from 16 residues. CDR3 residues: CSVELVGLSSYNEQFF. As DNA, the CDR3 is TGCAGCGTTGAACTCGTCGGCCTGAGCTCCTACAATGAGCAGTTCTTC.

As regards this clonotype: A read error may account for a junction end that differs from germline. The CDR3 nucleotides read TGTGCCAGCAGCGTTAGCGGGAGAAGGACCGGGGAGCTTTTTTTT. The encoded protein is CASSVSGRRTGELFF. The J gene is TRBJ2-2, the V gene TRBV9; 9 positions agree with TRBD2. The CDR3 has 15 amino acids. Germline loops: CDR1 SGDLS, CDR2 YYNGEE. The full variable domain, in which reference TRBV9 and TRBJ2-2 provide the parts outside the CDR3, is DSGVTQTPKHLITATGQRVTLRCSPRSGDLSVYWYQQSLDQGLQFLIQYYNGEERAKGNILERFSAQQFPDLHSELNLSSLELGDSALYFCASSVSGRRTGELFFGEGSRLTVL.

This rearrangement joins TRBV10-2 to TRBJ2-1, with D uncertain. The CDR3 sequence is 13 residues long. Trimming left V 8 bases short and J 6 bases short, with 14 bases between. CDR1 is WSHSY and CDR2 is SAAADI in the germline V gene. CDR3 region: CASLAHTANEQFF. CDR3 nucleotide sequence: TGCGCCAGCTTAGCCCACACTGCCAATGAGCAGTTCTTC.

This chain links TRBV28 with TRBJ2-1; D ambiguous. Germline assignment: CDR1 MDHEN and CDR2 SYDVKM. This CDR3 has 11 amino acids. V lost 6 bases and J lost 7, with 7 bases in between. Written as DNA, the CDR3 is TGTGCCAGCAGGACCCAGAATGAGCAGTTCTTC. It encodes CASRTQNEQFF.

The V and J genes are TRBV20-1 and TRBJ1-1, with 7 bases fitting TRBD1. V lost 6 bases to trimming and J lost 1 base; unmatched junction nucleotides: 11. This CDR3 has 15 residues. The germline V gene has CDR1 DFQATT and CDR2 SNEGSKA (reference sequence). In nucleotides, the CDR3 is TGCAGTGCAAGGGGGGAGGGGGCGTCGAACACTGAAGCTTTCTTT. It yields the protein CSARGEGASNTEAFF.

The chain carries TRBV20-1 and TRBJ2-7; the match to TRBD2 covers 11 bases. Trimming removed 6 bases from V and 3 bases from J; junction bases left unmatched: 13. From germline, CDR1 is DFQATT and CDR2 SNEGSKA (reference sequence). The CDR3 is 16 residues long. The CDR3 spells CSAAGTSGPRYYEQYF. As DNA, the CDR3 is TGCAGTGCGGCCGGGACTAGCGGTCCGCGGTACTACGAGCAGTACTTC.

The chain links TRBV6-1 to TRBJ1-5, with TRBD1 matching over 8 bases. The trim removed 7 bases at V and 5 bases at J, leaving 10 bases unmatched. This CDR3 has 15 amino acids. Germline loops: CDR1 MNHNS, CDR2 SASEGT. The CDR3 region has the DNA TGTGCCAGCAAGGCAGGGGGCTTTCCTTATCAGCCCCAGCATTTT. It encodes CASKAGGFPYQPQHF.

The CDR3: CASSQLLEEVSSYNEQFF. The CDR3, as DNA: TGTGCCAGCAGCCAATTACTAGAGGAAGTGAGCTCCTACAATGAGCAGTTCTTC. The V gene is TRBV14, the J gene TRBJ2-1; weak D call: TRBD2 (5 bases). The germline V gene has CDR1 SGHDN and CDR2 FVKESK. V lost 2 bases and J lost 0, with 17 bases in between. The CDR3 loop spans 18 amino acids.